This entry describes one T cell receptor beta chain. No cognate antigen has been identified for it. The input lacks base qualities; no much larger clone sits a single base away. The data were taken from a study of beta chain features in type 1 diabetes (dated by TCRdb to 2016 to 2018). About the study as a whole: No differences in mean age, gender distribution, total cell number or subset yield were found between patients and healthy donors. A total of roughly 99 million sorted cells were examined across all samples, and the number of cells per subset was strongly correlated with RNA yield. The study compared the TCRB repertoires of sorted circulating CD4+ T cell subsets in recently diagnosed type 1 diabetes patients with those in matched healthy donors. Regulatory and stem cell-like memory subsets were isolated from only 8 patients and about 8 healthy donors, whereas naive and central memory subsets came from all 30 or so donors. General study outcomes and caveats: Because cDNA rather than genomic DNA was sequenced, highly expressing activated cells could have been over-represented, although no difference in activation and CD3 levels was found between groups. A moderate but significant shortening of TCRB CDR3 length was observed in type 1 diabetes patients in all four CD4+ subsets. Shorter templates might be favored by PCR, yet because patient and control samples were amplified and corrected together, any such skew would affect both groups equally. HLA sub-analyses involved small numbers of individuals, so any influence of HLA type on TCRB rearrangement remained unresolved. The naive, central memory and regulatory TCRB repertoires appeared to resemble one another more closely among patients than among healthy donors. Patients with type 1 diabetes made fewer insertions and deleted more nucleotides at VDJ recombination sites, implying thymic rearrangement abnormalities.

The germline V gene (reference sequence) specifies GTSNPN as CDR1 and SVGIG as CDR2. The CDR3 goes from the cysteine to the phenylalanine over 13 residues. Just the 39-base CDR3 DNA is kept, in frame starting at base 1. V is clipped by 3 bases and J by 0 bases, and the sequence between their germline boundaries is 9 bases long. A single peripheral blood draw of roughly 0.11 L on average was collected from each donor into heparinised tubes. Naive, central memory, regulatory and stem cell-like memory CD4+ T cells were sorted on a BD FACSAria II using a panel including CD45RO, CCR7, CD25, CD127, CD95 and CD27. Every sorted population had a purity above 95%. PBMCs were isolated immediately by Lymphoprep density gradient centrifugation and stained directly without culture. So that batch effects would be minimized, each experiment stained and sorted samples in pairs, pairing one healthy donor with one patient.

The entire amount of isolated RNA was reverse transcribed using the High Capacity cDNA Reverse Transcription Kit, so the sequenced TCRB transcripts were expressed ones. Deep immunoSEQ sequencing was performed on naive, central memory and regulatory T cell samples, with an average of roughly 3.6 million total reads per sample. After sorted cells were lysed in RLT buffer, RNA was extracted with DNase-treated RNeasy Micro or Mini kits, with the choice depending on cell number. To prevent cross-contamination, each cell subset was processed individually, whereas patient and healthy donor samples were processed jointly. The immunoSEQ multiplex PCR was used to amplify TCRB sequences from cDNA, yielding 87-bp fragments that span the CDR3 region. Sequencing of the amplicons was performed on the Illumina HiSeq platform. Per the source publication's procedure: Synthetic template baselines were used to correct PCR bias computationally, reads within Hamming distance 2 were collapsed together, and singletons that could not be merged were discarded. Reads were aligned against IMGT so that V, D and J genes, CDR3 length and insertions or deletions at six rearrangement sites could be assigned. Within each subset, clonotype counts were normalized to sorted cell number, and only after that were true diversity and Gini coefficients computed with the tcR R package. The overlap coefficient, calculated on TCRB nucleotide sequences, was used to quantify repertoire sharing. Out-of-frame TCRB sequences from naive cells were analyzed as a proxy for the pre-selection repertoire. TCRdb stores this immuneACCESS table with in-frame sequences only. Part of the clones is absent; in the studies checked, under half of the shortfall reflects unresolved V genes, and no reason is known for the rest. V, J and clone size are taken as reported in that table, and D and trimming were inferred from the DNA itself. In all, the sample holds about 740,000 clones, and around an eighth of those were seen once. Less than 0.025% of the sample is taken by the ten largest.

This chain joins TRBV30 to TRBJ2-7; tentative D gene TRBD1, with 6 bases matching. Sequencing used naive CD4+ T cells from blood. The cell subset or site tag for this specimen amounts to: true naive CD4+ T cells. The source is a man between 18 and 35 years old with type 1 diabetes. The nucleotide sequence reads as follows: TGTGCCTGGAGGGGGGACACCTCCTACGAGCAGTACTTC. This gives the protein CAWRGDTSYEQYF.